This T cell receptor beta chain appears in the sequencing data of a study of cytomegalovirus exposure and HLA in healthy donors. Clones were read by immunoSEQ multiplex PCR, and TCRdb kept only the in-frame ones, dropping some. The sample includes about 330,000 clones, around 90% of them seen just once. Trimming left V 4 bases short and J 2 bases short, with 7 bases between. The CDR3 is made up of 13 amino acids. CDR1 is SGHTA and CDR2 is FQGNSA in the germline V gene. The chain joins TRBV7-2 to TRBJ2-3; D is ambiguous. The material sequenced was PBMCs. This TCR derives from a woman in her twenties or thirties in good health and CMV-seropositive. CDR3 residues: CASSWSITDTQYF. The CDR3 DNA reads TGTGCCAGCAGCTGGAGTATCACAGATACGCAGTATTTT.